The source of this T cell receptor beta chain is a study of cytomegalovirus exposure and HLA in healthy donors. The CDR3 is 15 residues long. V gave up 9 bases and J gave up 1 base; unmatched junction bases: 11. In germline, CDR1 is LNHDA, CDR2 SQIVND (reference sequence). TCRdb's table, derived via immunoSEQ multiplex PCR, lists solely in-frame clones and lacks some. The data show tens of thousands of clones, over 85% seen once. The chain combines TRBV19 with TRBJ1-2, with 7 bases that match TRBD1. The TCR originated in a young woman in good health and CMV-seronegative. The sequenced sample consisted of PBMCs. The CDR3 nucleotides read TGTGCCAGCCACACCCGACAGGGACTTAACTATGGCTACACCTTC. As protein: CASHTRQGLNYGYTF.